This T cell receptor (beta chain) is drawn from a study of blood T cells in healthy people across ages. Overall study findings and caveats: Shifts in expanded clonotypes may have been confounded by donor CMV status, which was unknown. The recorded TCR beta diversity per million T cells decreased in a roughly linear manner with age.

A J-beta primer mix and a sample-barcoded 5' primer were used in a second PCR of about 7 to 12 cycles. TCRdb reanalysed the 5' RACE reads using MiXCR and keeps one entry per CDR3 protein. The data hold about 680,000 distinct CDR3 sequences, with 45% to 50% observed a single time. Germline CDR1 and CDR2: DFQATT and SNEGSKA (reference sequence). The CDR3 spans 16 residues. V lost 6 bases and J lost 3, with 18 bases in between. It was 9.5 to 10 milliliters of peripheral blood that were drawn from each donor. This clonotype was observed a single time. Its antigen is not known. V gene TRBV20-1 combines with J gene TRBJ2-6; D is undetermined. The sequence was collected from a woman aged 55 to 70 in good health. Sequencing input: blood. The DNA for the CDR3 is TGCAGTGCCTCTGAGGACGCAGGTTTTGGGGCCAACGTCCTGACTTTC. Amino acids: CSASEDAGFGANVLTF.